These 20 T cell receptor beta chains were sequenced from one sample in a study of T cell repertoires in cytomegalovirus infection. TCRdb reanalysed the reads using MiXCR and keeps one entry per CDR3 protein. The repertoire holds about 530,000 distinct CDR3 sequences, with around 27% as singletons. The sequencing input was PBMCs. Receptors originate from a human donor in good health (CMV status not recorded). Some clones in this sample may be carry-over from other donors' samples.

In this sample, this clonotype turned up once. The chain has TRBV6-2 or TRBV6-3 and TRBJ2-7; 9 bases map to TRBD2. The V segment lost 9 bases and the J segment 0 bases; nucleotides outside the gene matches: 6. CDR1 is MNHEY and CDR2 is SVGEGT in the germline V gene. This CDR3 region has 14 residues. CDR3 residues: CASRSSGISYEQYF. The CDR3 DNA reads as TGTGCCAGTCGCTCTAGCGGGATCTCCTACGAGCAGTACTTC.

This clonotype has a handful of counts. The V call is TRBV6-2 or TRBV6-3, the J call TRBJ2-7; TRBD2 might be the D (6 bases). The germline CDR1 and CDR2 sequences are MNHEY and SVGEGT. CDR3 length equals 15 residues. V was clipped by 6 bases and J by 4 bases, with 19 bases between them. The CDR3: CASRRATIAEYEQYV. CDR3 sequence (DNA): TGTGCCAGCAGACGCGCCACCATAGCGGAATACGAGCAGTACGTC.

J is TRBJ2-3 and V is TRBV4-3; possibly TRBD1 for D (6 bases). Trimming shortened V by 3 bases and J by 4 bases, and 14 bases separated the two germline ends. Germline CDR1 is LGHNA and CDR2 is YSLEER. The length of the CDR3 is 15 residues. CDR3 in amino acids: CASSHIRAGADTQYF. The CDR3 nucleotides are TGCGCCAGCAGCCATATTCGGGCAGGGGCAGATACGCAGTATTTT.

This clonotype was observed at least ten times. The V gene is TRBV7-2, the J gene TRBJ2-3; 8 positions agree with TRBD2. Per germline, CDR1 SGHTA and CDR2 FQGNSA. The CDR3 extends over 16 amino acids. With 5 bases clipped from V and 5 bases from J, the junction kept 12 bases outside the gene matches. CDR3 sequence reads: CASSQAQRETGDTQYF. CDR3 in DNA: TGTGCCAGCAGCCAAGCCCAGCGGGAGACGGGAGATACGCAGTATTTT.

There are many counts of this clonotype. J is TRBJ2-3 and V is TRBV7-2; TRBD2 agrees at 10 bases. The CDR3 is made up of 17 amino acids. CDR1 and CDR2 (germline): SGHTA, FQGNSA. V lost 0 bases, J lost 0 bases, and 3 bases stayed unmatched. The CDR3 DNA sequence: TGTGCCAGCAGCTTAGCTCCTAGCGGGAGTAGCACAGATACGCAGTATTTT. Protein sequence: CASSLAPSGSSTDTQYF.

In this sample, this clonotype turned up a few times. The chain joins TRBV20-1 to TRBJ2-7; D possibly corresponds to TRBD1 (6 bases). V shed 6 bases and J shed 2 bases, with 20 bases lying between them. Looked up from germline, CDR1 is DFQATT and CDR2 is SNEGSKA (reference sequence). This CDR3 is built from 15 residues. CDR3 in DNA: TGCAGTGCGTCGACCGGGACAACCGCGACCTACGAGCAGTACTTC. Protein product: CSASTGTTATYEQYF.

This clonotype was observed at least ten times. The chain links TRBV12-3 or TRBV12-4 to TRBJ1-5; D is ambiguous. The CDR3 loop spans 14 amino acids. Trimming took off 1 base at V and 4 bases at J, with 8 bases between the two ends. The CDR3 sequence is CASSLGEPNQPQHF. In nucleotides, the CDR3 is TGTGCCAGCAGTTTAGGAGAGCCGAATCAGCCCCAGCATTTT.

This clonotype turned up a few times. The chain couples TRBV20-1 to TRBJ2-1, with D perhaps matching TRBD2 (6 bases). The CDR3 loop spans 16 amino acids. Trimming shortened V by 2 bases and J by 5 bases, and 19 bases separated the two germline ends. The germline V gene encodes CDR1 DFQATT and CDR2 SNEGSKA (reference sequence). The CDR3 region has the DNA TGCAGTGCTAGACGCCCCGAGACTAGTTTCGACAATGAGCAGTTCTTC. It yields the protein CSARRPETSFDNEQFF.

This clonotype has at least ten counts. DNA for the CDR3: TGTGCCAGCAGCTTAGACTCCCACACCTATGAGCAGTTCTTC. Residues: CASSLDSHTYEQFF. The rearrangement links TRBV7-2 to TRBJ2-1; the D is unclear. Trimming stripped 1 base from V and 8 bases from J, with 12 bases between. Germline V CDR1 and CDR2: SGHTA, FQGNSA. The CDR3 is made up of 14 amino acids.

This clonotype was recorded many times. The rearrangement uses TRBV7-2 and TRBJ1-1, with D unresolved. Germline V gene lookup returns CDR1 SGHTA and CDR2 FQGNSA. This CDR3 region has 15 residues. V was cut by 2 bases and J by 0 bases, with 10 bases left in between. CDR3 DNA sequence: TGTGCCAGCAGCTTATTCGAGTCGGTGAACACTGAAGCTTTCTTT. This translates into CASSLFESVNTEAFF.

CDR3 DNA: TGTGCCAGCAGTGTCAGGGGAGAAACCGGGGAGCTGTTTTTT. Translation: CASSVRGETGELFF. The chain joins TRBV6-6 to TRBJ2-2; possible D gene TRBD1, 6 bases. V shed 5 bases and J shed 5 bases, with 12 bases lying between them. Germline V CDR1 and CDR2: MNHNY, SVGAGI (reference sequence). CDR3 length: 14 residues.

The rearrangement links TRBV11-3 to TRBJ2-4; 7 bases map to TRBD1. The CDR3 has 15 amino acids. Germline V gene data show CDR1 as SGHNT and CDR2 as YENEEA. Trimming cost V 4 bases and J 6 bases; bases outside gene matches: 9. CDR3 DNA sequence: TGTGCCAGCAGCTCAAGGGGGCAGGGACGAAACATTCAGTACTTC. It encodes CASSSRGQGRNIQYF.

Ten or more counts support this clonotype. The chain uses TRBV7-2 and TRBJ2-5; perhaps D is TRBD1 or TRBD2 (5 bases each). CDR1 and CDR2 from the germline V gene are SGHTA and FQGNSA. V lost 5 bases to trimming and J lost 3 bases, with 19 bases between them. This CDR3 has 16 residues. The CDR3 coding sequence is TGTGCCAGCAGCCCACATCCGTCGGGACCCGAAGAGACCCAGTACTTC. The encoded protein is CASSPHPSGPEETQYF.

There are many counts of this clonotype. This chain uses TRBV6-2 or TRBV6-3 with TRBJ2-1; no clear D gene. Germline CDR1 is MNHEY and CDR2 is SVGEGT. V was cut by 4 bases and J by 2 bases, with 12 bases left in between. This CDR3 is 15 amino acids long. The CDR3 sequence is CASSSRAMTYNEQFF. The CDR3 DNA reads TGTGCCAGCAGTTCCCGAGCAATGACCTACAATGAGCAGTTCTTC.

Here the CDR3 DNA reads TGTGCCAGCAGCCTGGGAGGCGTCGGGAGGGGGGGCGAGACCCAGTACTTC. It is translated as CASSLGGVGRGGETQYF. V and J are TRBV7-8 and TRBJ2-5, with 8 bases lining up with TRBD2. Trimming took 5 bases from V and 5 from J; bases not matched to a gene: 16. This CDR3 region has 17 residues. Germline lookup yields CDR1 SGHVS and CDR2 FQNEAQ.

This clonotype was detected only a few times. The genes are TRBV6-1 and TRBJ2-1; 8 bases agree with TRBD2. Germline V lookup: CDR1 MNHNS, CDR2 SASEGT. The CDR3 runs to 18 residues. V shed 7 bases and J 1 base; nucleotides not matched to a gene: 15. CDR3 amino acids: CASTLRGGGVGSYNEQFF. The DNA for the CDR3 is TGTGCCAGCACCCTACGGGGGGGCGGAGTTGGGTCCTACAATGAGCAGTTCTTC.

V is TRBV19 and J is TRBJ2-3, with TRBD2 matching over 11 bases. Germline assignment: CDR1 LNHDA and CDR2 SQIVND (reference sequence). With 6 bases clipped from V and 4 bases from J, the junction kept 12 bases outside the gene matches. This CDR3 region has 17 residues. The CDR3 nucleotides read TGTGCCAGTAGCCGGATATTAGCGGGAGGGCCGGCAGATACGCAGTATTTT. Amino acid sequence: CASSRILAGGPADTQYF.

This clonotype was seen many times. The chain employs TRBV7-9 and TRBJ2-7; no clear D gene. The V gene's germline CDR1 is SEHNR and CDR2 FQNEAQ (reference sequence). The CDR3 has 15 amino acids. With 3 bases removed from V and 3 bases from J, the gap between germline ends came to 15 bases. The CDR3 coding sequence is TGTGCCAGCAGCTTTGGCAGGACCCCCCTCTACGAGCAGTACTTC. This translates into CASSFGRTPLYEQYF.

This clonotype was observed a few times. This rearrangement joins TRBV6-2 or TRBV6-3 to TRBJ2-7; 9 nucleotides align to TRBD2. Looked up from germline, CDR1 is MNHEY and CDR2 is SVGEGT. V gave up 2 bases and J gave up 4 bases; unmatched junction bases: 3. CDR3 length: 14 residues. In nucleotides, the CDR3 is TGTGCCAGCAGTTACGCGGGAGGGCCTTACGAGCAGTACGTC. Protein sequence: CASSYAGGPYEQYV.

This clonotype was detected many times. This chain joins TRBV7-2 and TRBJ2-2; 9 positions agree with TRBD2. CDR1 and CDR2 from the germline V gene are SGHTA and FQGNSA. There are 18 residues in the CDR3. Trimming cost V 5 bases and J 4 bases; bases outside gene matches: 14. The CDR3 DNA follows: TGTGCCAGCAGCCCCTCGGGGCTAGCGGGAATGGGCACCGGGGAGCTGTTTTTT. Encoded protein: CASSPSGLAGMGTGELFF.